Sequencing of this T cell receptor beta chain was carried out in a study of blood T cell repertoires in COVID-19. Study as a whole: Italy, Spain and the United States were the sources of the convalescent and acute COVID-19 samples. The cDNA or gDNA used as material had been derived from T cells, B-cell-depleted T cells, or PBMCs.

Per the original data handling: Cell counts per sample came from amplifying reference gene primers. Sequencing was performed with immunoSEQ multiplex PCR; in TCRdb, only in-frame clones are kept and a portion is missing. V, J and clone size are those of that table, while D and trimming were read from the DNA. In the table there are 88,000 or so clones, more than 75% of which are singletons. The CDR3 is made up of 18 amino acids. The germline CDR1 and CDR2 sequences are SGHRS and YFSETQ. V was clipped by 3 bases and J by 0 bases, with 19 bases between them. This receptor was obtained from a human donor in a cohort sampled during active COVID-19. Source material: peripheral blood. This sequence joins TRBV5-1 and TRBJ2-1; D not certain. CDR3 DNA sequence: TGCGCCAGCAGCTATACCTCGAAAGCGATTCGCTCCTACAATGAGCAGTTCTTC. Amino acids: CASSYTSKAIRSYNEQFF.